These T cell receptor beta chains were read from a single sample in a study of blood T cell repertoires in COVID-19. TCRdb's table, derived via immunoSEQ multiplex PCR, lists solely in-frame clones and lacks some. The data contain approximately 200,000 clones, about 81% of them singletons. The sequencing input was peripheral blood. The receptors were gathered from a woman older than 75 with COVID-19, enrolled during active disease. Each CDR3 is given without its conserved first and last residue. The order of the fields is V gene, CDR3 length, clone size, CDR3 protein. Clone size, where shown, is once, few, many, or a class for clones that have expanded.

TRBV24-1	12	.	ATSVPRDSGELF
TRBV7-6	14	.	ASGKGEGLLNTEAF
TRBV1	14	.	TSSQARGLSSYEQY
TRBV5-4	12	.	ASSLWGEVYEQY
TRBV5-6	13	.	ASSHVRTRYYEQY
TRBV5-1	11	few	ASSLTGDTEAF
TRBV11-3	13	.	ASSLVGLASNEQF
TRBV9	13	once	ASSPRRGDSTEAF
TRBV5-1	12	.	ASSPGQGPGEQY
TRBV11-2	13	.	ASSPLGGGSTEAF
TRBV5-4	13	.	ASSSGLAGAGEQY
TRBV5-1	12	.	ASREGQGAYEQY
TRBV10-3	13	.	AIRGGTGRNTEAF
TRBV30	10	.	AWGRGGREAF
TRBV28	11	.	ASNRGGNQPQH
TRBV25-1	12	once	ASSPPNSLYGYT
TRBV11-2	12	once	ASSVLGVGTEAF
TRBV5-6	12	.	ASRRRGGSYEQY